A selection of T cell receptor beta chains follows, all from one sample in a study of cytomegalovirus exposure and HLA in healthy donors. Profiled with immunoSEQ multiplex PCR; TCRdb holds only in-frame clones, not every one. The data show about 140,000 clones, around 80% seen once. Material for sequencing was PBMCs. These receptors came from a young man in good health and CMV-seropositive. The conserved cysteine and the conserved F or W are not part of the CDR3 here. Some rows have no size entry. The others give once, few or many, or a class for an expanded clone.

TRBJ2-3	TRBV5-1	.	ASSLVTGEHTDTQY
TRBJ2-3	TRBV5-8	.	AMGSRTDTQY
TRBJ2-7	TRBV2	.	ASREGQYYEQY
TRBJ2-7	TRBV5-1	.	ASSDGQGLHEQY
TRBJ1-4	TRBV9	.	ASSVAQGSEKLF
TRBJ2-5	TRBV14	.	ASSPLPGRGWETQY
TRBJ1-2	TRBV7-2	.	ASSLGFQRGYT
TRBJ1-2	TRBV27	few	ASSFQTGGIGGYT
TRBJ2-5	TRBV5-4	.	ASSLGGGTGVKETQY
TRBJ1-2	TRBV6-1	few	ASSETVYT
TRBJ2-7	TRBV7-2	.	ASSSPGLAAGSYEQY
TRBJ1-4	TRBV5-1	.	ATERPAREKLF
TRBJ2-7	TRBV19	.	ASSMGGQGFSYEQY
TRBJ2-3	TRBV29-1	.	SVAEPLGTDTQY
.	TRBV15	once	ATSRGSSGGAHEQY
TRBJ1-5	TRBV7-9	.	ASSPETGQFH
TRBJ1-5	TRBV2	.	ASSGINRDQPQH
TRBJ1-5	TRBV6-5	.	ASRTDTTSNQPQH
TRBJ1-5	TRBV5-1	.	ASSFGTGGQPQH
TRBJ2-7	TRBV19	.	ASSTRQEAYEQY
TRBJ1-1	TRBV27	.	ASSFIQGARTEAF
TRBJ2-2	TRBV6-6	.	ASGWRTGVTGELF
TRBJ1-2	TRBV2	.	ASGGQSLYGYT
TRBJ2-1	TRBV18	.	ASSPGRGRDEQF
TRBJ2-3	TRBV7-6	.	ASSLGVAGEVDTQY
TRBJ2-5	TRBV5-8	.	ASSWGLAGGERETQY
TRBJ1-3	TRBV6-5	.	ASSSGVFLGNTIY
TRBJ2-7	TRBV7-8	.	ASSLVRGTYEQY
TRBJ2-2	TRBV30	.	AWSQQGLDTGELF
TRBJ2-1	TRBV11-3	.	ASSFAGTQGNEQF
TRBJ2-1	TRBV7-3	.	ASSSRAGGENEQF
TRBJ2-3	TRBV9	.	ASSVSGYTDTQY
TRBJ2-5	TRBV19	.	ASSIWAGVGETQY
TRBJ1-1	TRBV14	.	ASSWTGVTEAF
TRBJ1-5	TRBV15	.	ATSRLNYRGGNQPQH
TRBJ1-2	TRBV10-2	once	ASPGLLGYGYT
TRBJ2-2	TRBV6-1	.	ASSEFKREVVGELF
TRBJ2-3	TRBV6-5	.	ASSYSRSGRTDTQY
TRBJ2-7	TRBV14	.	ASSPGEREIYQISSYEQY
TRBJ1-2	TRBV28	.	ASSLSGGFYGYT
TRBJ2-5	TRBV5-1	few	ASSPRSGRTIGETQY
TRBJ1-2	TRBV5-1	.	ASSLDGSNYGYT
TRBJ2-5	TRBV19	.	ASSVPFGTDNQETQY
TRBJ2-3	TRBV11-2	.	ASSSVGGGPTDTQY
TRBJ2-4	TRBV11-3	.	ASSLVAVAKNIQY
TRBJ2-7	TRBV14	.	ASSQVPGQGRYEQY
TRBJ2-1	TRBV7-8	few	ASSLWLDSLNYNEQF
TRBJ2-5	TRBV6-1	.	ASSEGILGGGLQETQY
TRBJ1-2	TRBV16	.	ASSPDRAYGYT
TRBJ1-2	TRBV6-6	once	ASSPPGGALGYT